This paragraph covers one T cell receptor (beta chain) sequence. As yet, its antigen is unknown. The sample belongs to a study of beta chain features in type 1 diabetes. Points from the study as a whole: The study found moderately but significantly shorter TCRB CDR3s in all four CD4+ subsets of Type 1 diabetes patients. Patients and controls would be equally affected if PCR favored shorter templates. The naive, central memory and Treg TCRB repertoires looked more alike in patients than they did in healthy donors.

Every bit of the isolated RNA underwent reverse transcription, so sequencing read expressed TCRB transcripts. This table comes from immunoSEQ multiplex PCR, and its TCRdb copy is limited to in-frame clones, with some not included. The data contain about 330,000 clones, 9.5% to 12% of them seen just once; the ten biggest clones take up around 0.015%. V gave up 1 base and J gave up 4 bases, with 17 bases separating them. Germline V gene data show CDR1 as MNHNS and CDR2 as SASEGT. The CDR3 length is 16 residues. The rearrangement uses TRBV6-1 and TRBJ2-7; D is perhaps TRBD1 (5 bases). The sequenced material came from naive CD4+ T cells from blood. This receptor was obtained from a woman aged 25 to 39 in good health. The DNA of the CDR3 is TGTGCCAGCAGTGAAGTCCCGGCAGGGAAGGCATACGAGCAGTACTTC. Its translation is CASSEVPAGKAYEQYF.